The rows below give T cell receptor beta chains drawn from one sample of a study of blood T cell repertoires in COVID-19. TCRdb's table, derived via immunoSEQ multiplex PCR, lists solely in-frame clones and lacks some. The sample holds approximately 350,000 clones, 85% to 90% seen once. Sequenced: PBMCs or T cells enriched from blood (not recorded which). The receptor set was obtained from a man aged 18-30 years who had recovered from COVID-19. Each CDR3 is given with its conserved first and last residue. Each record gives: J gene, clone size, D gene, V gene, CDR3 DNA, CDR3 protein. A D gene is named only where the DNA matches it firmly. Some rows mark clone size as missing; the rest say once, few, many or name a class of expanded clone.

TRBJ1-3 NA NA TRBV19 TGTGCCAGTAGTATAGGGGGCGTTGGAAACACCATATATTTT CASSIGGVGNTIYF
TRBJ2-5 NA TRBD2 TRBV9 TGTGCCAGCAGCCCTAGCGGGGGCGTACAAGAGACCCAGTACTTC CASSPSGGVQETQYF
TRBJ1-2 NA NA TRBV6-1 TGTGCCAGCAGTGAAGGGTCGGGGAGGAGCTACACCTTC CASSEGSGRSYTF
TRBJ1-4 NA NA TRBV5-1 TGCGCCAGCAGTAAGGACGGGGGAAATGAAAAACTGTTTTTT CASSKDGGNEKLFF
TRBJ2-2 NA NA TRBV14 TGTGCCAGCAGCCAAGGCGGGACCACCGGGGAGCTGTTTTTT CASSQGGTTGELFF
TRBJ1-1 NA NA TRBV11-3 TGTGCCAGCAGCGAGGCAGCGAACACTGAAGCTTTCTTT CASSEAANTEAFF
TRBJ1-5 NA NA TRBV15 TGTGCCACCAGCAGAGAACAGGGCAATCAGCCCCAGCATTTT CATSREQGNQPQHF
TRBJ2-7 few TRBD2 TRBV29-1 TGCAGCGTCCTCCTGACCTCGGGGGGCTACGAGCAGTACTTC CSVLLTSGGYEQYF
TRBJ2-2 once TRBD1 TRBV5-4 TGTGCCAGCAGCCCAGACAGGGCGTCCGGCGGGGAGCTGTTTTTT CASSPDRASGGELFF
TRBJ1-5 NA NA TRBV27 TGTGCCAGCCGCCCTCTTGGGGGCCAAACATATAGCAATCAGCCCCAGCATTTT CASRPLGGQTYSNQPQHF
TRBJ2-7 NA NA TRBV19 TGTGCCAGTAGTCCGGTGACAGCCAAAACTTCCTACGAGCAGTACTTC CASSPVTAKTSYEQYF
TRBJ1-5 few TRBD1 TRBV7-9 TGTGCCAGCAGCCGACAGGGGTTAGGCAATCAGCCCCAGCATTTT CASSRQGLGNQPQHF
TRBJ2-4 NA NA TRBV6-1 TGTGCCAGCAGTGAAGAGGAGGTCTGGAATGGGGCCAAAAACATTCAGTACTTC CASSEEEVWNGAKNIQYF
TRBJ1-4 NA TRBD1 TRBV18 TGTGCCAGCTCAGGACAGGGCAATGAAAAACTGTTTTTT CASSGQGNEKLFF
TRBJ1-2 few NA TRBV7-9 TGTGCCAGCAGCTTAGACCTATTTTATGGCTACACCTTC CASSLDLFYGYTF
TRBJ1-1 NA NA TRBV13 TGTGCCAGCAGCCCCTACCGGAACACTGAAGCTTTCTTT CASSPYRNTEAFF
TRBJ2-6 NA NA TRBV28 TGTGCCACCCGGGAGTCCGGGGCCAACGTCCTGACTTTC CATRESGANVLTF
TRBJ1-6 NA TRBD1 TRBV14 TGTGCCAGCAGCCGGACAGGAACTAATTCACCCCTCCACTTT CASSRTGTNSPLHF
TRBJ1-2 NA NA TRBV19 TGTGCCAGTAGTAGGGCCGCTAACTATGGCTACACCTTC CASSRAANYGYTF
TRBJ2-2 NA NA TRBV7-9 TGTGCCAGCAGCTTGGGCCGTTCAAACACCGGGGAGCTGTTTTTT CASSLGRSNTGELFF
TRBJ1-1 NA NA TRBV6-2/TRBV6-3 TGTGCCAGCAGTTACGAGGTGAACACTGAAGCTTTCTTT CASSYEVNTEAFF
TRBJ1-2 NA NA TRBV10-3 TGTGCCATCAGTGCGGGACAAGTCTATGGCTACACCTTC CAISAGQVYGYTF
TRBJ1-5 NA NA TRBV6-2/TRBV6-3 TGTGCCAGCAGTTACGACCCACCGGGTAATCAGCCCCAGCATTTT CASSYDPPGNQPQHF
TRBJ2-7 NA TRBD1 TRBV7-9 TGTGCCAGCAGCGCCCGGGACGGGACAGCTTCCTACGAGCAGTACTTC CASSARDGTASYEQYF